The present TCR beta chain was sequenced within a study of control samples from healthy donors and cancer patients. Data came from immunoSEQ multiplex PCR; TCRdb stores just in-frame clones and leaves some out. The table has about 120,000 clones, almost 95% seen once. CDR3 length: 13 residues. The V gene lost 0 bases and the J gene lost 3 bases, with 0 bases spanning the gap. Germline assignment: CDR1 KGHSH and CDR2 LQKENI. Source material: PBMCs. The chain uses TRBV18 and TRBJ2-6; no definite D call. This sequence originates from an elderly man with head and neck cancer. The DNA for the CDR3 is TGTGCCAGCTCACCACCTGGGGCCAACGTCCTGACTTTC. Translated: CASSPPGANVLTF.